One and the same sample provided the 5 T cell receptor beta chains below, sequenced in a study of vaccination and CD4 T cells after COVID-19. Documented treatment: approximately nine-day PBMC culture with coronavirus spike peptide pools or control peptides (ViraFEST assay). The antigens of these receptors remain unknown. With the Oncomine TCR Beta short-read assay, DNA from cultured CD4+ T cells was sequenced. TCRdb fed the PCR reads into MiXCR, producing one record per CDR3 protein. The table lists about 18,000 distinct CDR3 sequences, roughly two fifths of them singletons. Sequencing used CD4+ T cells from blood, cultured in vitro, obtained after SARS-CoV-2 vaccination. The receptors here all came from a human donor who had recovered from COVID-19.

This chain connects TRBV20-1 to TRBJ2-1, with D perhaps TRBD1 (6 bases). From germline, CDR1 is DFQATT and CDR2 SNEGSKA (reference sequence). The CDR3 covers 15 residues. The V gene lost 6 bases and the J gene lost 1 base, with 16 bases spanning the gap. The CDR3 bases are TGCAGTGCAACTCCGGACAGACGGTCCTACAATGAGCAGTTCTTC. Encoded protein: CSATPDRRSYNEQFF.

The chain has TRBV4-3 and TRBJ1-1; no firm D call. Trimming stripped 5 bases from V and 1 base from J, with 14 bases between. The germline gives CDR1 LGHNA, CDR2 YSLEER. This CDR3 spans 15 amino acids. The CDR3, as DNA: TGCGCCAGCAGCTCCGAACCCCGGGGGAACACTGAAGCTTTCTTT. Protein: CASSSEPRGNTEAFF.

This chain links TRBV28 with TRBJ1-2; D call uncertain. CDR1 is MDHEN and CDR2 is SYDVKM in the germline V gene. The V end lost 6 bases, the J end lost 4 bases, and 18 bases lay between the germline ends. The CDR3 extends over 15 amino acids. The CDR3 nucleotides are TGTGCCAGCAGCTCTCCTGGGGTAGCAGCCTATGGCTACACCTTC. It codes for CASSSPGVAAYGYTF.

The J gene is TRBJ1-1, the V gene TRBV28; D uncertain. CDR3 length equals 13 residues. V was trimmed by 10 bases and J by 4 bases, leaving 16 bases between them. The V gene's germline CDR1 is MDHEN and CDR2 SYDVKM. The CDR3 DNA follows: TGTGCCACCTCCCTCAAGGTACCCACTGAAGCTTTCTTT. Protein: CATSLKVPTEAFF. The variable domain in full, completed from reference TRBV28 and TRBJ1-1, reads DVKVTQSSRYLVKRTGEKVFLECVQDMDHENMFWYRQDPGLGLRLIYFSYDVKMKEKGDIPEGYSVSREKKERFSLILESASTNQTSMYLCATSLKVPTEAFFGQGTRLTVV.

V is TRBV19 and J is TRBJ1-1; maybe TRBD1 (5 bases). Between the trimmed V and J ends, which lost 5 bases and 4 bases, there was a span of 11 bases. Germline CDR1 is LNHDA and CDR2 is SQIVND (reference sequence). The CDR3 totals 13 residues. In DNA, the CDR3 is TGTGCCAGTAGTCGCAGGGCGACCACTGAAGCTTTCTTT. Protein product: CASSRRATTEAFF.